The T cell receptor beta chain under discussion was sequenced for a study of spatial heterogeneity in lung cancer. At the level of the study: More than 8.5 raw reads, on average, carried each unique TCR and UMI combination.

The table lists this clonotype with a few counts. The germline V gene encodes CDR1 MNHNY and CDR2 SVGAGI (reference sequence). The CDR3 loop spans 16 amino acids. Unmatched junction bases numbered 4, after V lost 4 bases and J lost 6 bases. Time point noted: blood at routine non-recurrence follow-up after resection. Extraction of whole RNA from tumor, nontumor lung or frozen PBMC preceded unsorted sequencing. Every TCR cDNA molecule carried a tag that served as a unique molecular identifier. TCRdb re-analysed the 5' RACE reads in MiXCR, keeping a single row per CDR3 protein. The table shows 35,000 to 45,000 distinct CDR3 sequences, with under 25% occurring only once.

V usage is TRBV6-6 and J usage is TRBJ2-2; TRBD2 matches 14 bases. The material sequenced was PBMCs, taken at follow-up. This receptor was obtained from a female donor with early-stage non-small cell lung cancer. CDR3 nucleotide sequence: TGTGCCAGCAGTTTGACTAGCGGGAGGGGCTCCGGGGAGCTGTTTTTT. Encoded protein: CASSLTSGRGSGELFF.